Below, one T cell receptor beta chain is given with its context. Amplification yielded TCR beta CDR3 regions, with RNA transcripts as the source. RT-PCR in the first round (using the HTBI primer set) targeted the TCR CDR3. TCRdb processed the multiplex PCR reads anew with MiXCR; each CDR3 protein has one entry. In the table there are more than 300,000 distinct CDR3 sequences, under 20% of which are singletons. These data come from a study of T cells in Graves' hyperthyroidism and ophthalmopathy. From germline, CDR1 is MNHEY and CDR2 SVGAGI. This CDR3 region has 16 residues. The V segment lost 4 bases and the J segment 0 bases; nucleotides outside the gene matches: 5.

This chain links TRBV6-5 with TRBJ2-2, with 7 bases matching TRBD2. The TCR originated in a man younger than 35 with Graves' ophthalmopathy. Sequenced sample: blood. The CDR3 reads CASSSAGGTNTGELFF. In DNA form, the CDR3 reads TGTGCCAGCAGTTCCGCCGGGGGGACGAACACCGGGGAGCTGTTTTTT.